This TCR beta chain was documented in a study of blood T cell repertoires in COVID-19. In the study overall: Samples representing acute and convalescent COVID-19 were sourced from the United States, Italy and Spain.

Per the original methods: Quantification of nucleated cells was approximated via reference gene primer amplification. Clones were sequenced by immunoSEQ multiplex PCR, and TCRdb holds only the in-frame ones, with some missing. V and J calls and clone size are as listed in that table; D and trimming were resolved from the DNA. The sample has approximately 280,000 clones, around 88% seen once. Germline-derived CDR1 and CDR2 are SGHNT and YYREEE (reference sequence). CDR3 size: 13 residues. V lost 5 bases to trimming and J lost 3 bases; unmatched junction nucleotides: 1. The rearrangement joins TRBV5-4 to TRBJ1-1; 10 bases are a match to TRBD1. Sequencing was carried out using peripheral blood. The sequence was obtained from a middle-aged man with acute or convalescent COVID-19. Written as DNA, the CDR3 is TGTGCCAGCAGGGGACAGGGGTACACTGAAGCTTTCTTT. This codes for CASRGQGYTEAFF.